The 24 T cell receptor beta chains below were found in one sample sequenced in a study of blood T cell repertoires in COVID-19. TCRdb's table, derived via immunoSEQ multiplex PCR, lists solely in-frame clones and lacks some. The repertoire holds 60,000 to 85,000 clones, with about 83% as singletons. Sequenced input: peripheral blood. These receptors were collected from a man older than 75 with acute or convalescent COVID-19.

This chain links TRBV25-1 with TRBJ2-7; 9 bases match TRBD1. Germline V lookup: CDR1 MGHDK, CDR2 SYGVNS. V was clipped by 4 bases and J by 5 bases; unmatched bases: 6. The CDR3 loop spans 14 amino acids. The CDR3 DNA sequence: TGTGCCAGCAGTGGATCGGGACAGGGAAACGAGCAGTACTTC. This sequence encodes CASSGSGQGNEQYF.

V and J are TRBV11-2 and TRBJ1-6, with TRBD1 identical over 8 bases. In germline, CDR1 is SGHAT, CDR2 FQNNGV. The CDR3 contains 14 residues. Trimming at V came to 5 bases and at J to 9 bases, leaving 6 bases not matched to a gene. CDR3 DNA sequence: TGTGCCAGCAGCCTGGACAGGGTTGGTTCACCCCTCCACTTT. It codes for CASSLDRVGSPLHF.

The chain couples TRBV21-1 to TRBJ1-5; the table's D call TRBD1 went unverified against the DNA. TRBV21-1 is tagged as a pseudogene. The CDR3 is 17 amino acids. CDR3: CASSKRGSQGLNQPQHF. The CDR3 nucleotides read TGTGCCAGCAGCAAAAGGGGCTCCCAGGGCCTCAATCAGCCCCAGCATTTT.

This clone appeared once. J is TRBJ2-3 and V is TRBV2; 7 nucleotides align to TRBD2. Germline V gene sequence: CDR1 SNHLY, CDR2 FYNNEI. The ends lost 4 bases at V and 2 bases at J; junction bases unmatched: 9. The length of the CDR3 is 16 residues. The CDR3 spells CASSAQGLSHTDTQYF. The CDR3 nucleotides are TGTGCCAGCAGTGCCCAGGGACTATCCCACACAGATACGCAGTATTTT.

This chain uses TRBV18 with TRBJ1-3; D not certain. Germline lookup yields CDR1 KGHSH and CDR2 LQKENI. The V gene lost 0 bases and the J gene lost 0 bases, with 21 bases spanning the gap. The CDR3 is 20 residues long. CDR3 sequence: CASSPPNAGRWTSSGNTIYF. The CDR3 bases are TGTGCCAGCTCACCACCTAACGCCGGGAGGTGGACGAGCTCTGGAAACACCATATATTTT.

This sequence joins TRBV7-2 and TRBJ2-5; 10 bases fit TRBD1. Germline CDR1 and CDR2: SGHTA and FQGNSA. Trimming took 4 bases from V and 5 from J; bases not matched to a gene: 4. The CDR3 loop spans 14 amino acids. CDR3 nucleotide sequence: TGTGCCAGCAGCTCCGGGACAGGGGTGGAGACCCAGTACTTC. Its protein product is CASSSGTGVETQYF.

The chain is built from TRBV9 and TRBJ2-1; unclear D gene. The CDR3 is 15 amino acids. Looked up from germline, CDR1 is SGDLS and CDR2 is YYNGEE. The V end lost 3 bases, the J end lost 4 bases, and 14 bases lay between the germline ends. The CDR3, as DNA: TGTGCCAGCAGCGCCTCAGGTTGGGTTTACAATGAGCAGTTCTTC. Translated: CASSASGWVYNEQFF.

This sequence joins TRBV4-1 and TRBJ2-7, with 9 positions matching TRBD1. Germline assignment: CDR1 MGHRA and CDR2 YSYEKL. V shed 2 bases and J 6 bases; nucleotides not matched to a gene: 8. The CDR3 runs 15 residues. In nucleotides, the CDR3 is TGCGCCAGCAGCCAACGGGGGGACAGGGAGGGCGAGCAGTACTTC. Amino acid sequence: CASSQRGDREGEQYF.

With regard to this clone: One end of the junction varies from germline; a read error may be responsible. This chain connects TRBV4-3 to TRBJ1-4; D perhaps matches TRBD1 (6 bases). The CDR3 spans 16 residues. Germline V lookup: CDR1 LGHNA, CDR2 YSLEER. In nucleotides, the CDR3 is TGCGCCAGCAGCCAAGATGGCAGGGGCGATAATGAAAAGCTGTTTTTT. It codes for CASSQDGRGDNEKLFF.

The rearrangement links TRBV6-2 or TRBV6-3 to TRBJ2-3, with 10 bases aligning to TRBD2. V lost 5 bases to trimming and J lost 7 bases; unmatched junction nucleotides: 18. This CDR3 comprises 18 residues. Germline assignment: CDR1 MNHEY and CDR2 SVGEGT. CDR3: CASSGDGAGGPQPYTQYF. CDR3 in DNA: TGTGCCAGCAGTGGCGACGGAGCGGGGGGGCCCCAGCCATATACGCAGTATTTT.

This sequence joins TRBV29-1 and TRBJ2-3, with D perhaps matching TRBD2 (6 bases). The CDR3 loop spans 14 amino acids. Germline values: CDR1 SQVTM, CDR2 ANQGSEA. V was shortened by 3 bases and J by 2 bases, with 12 bases between the two germline ends. The CDR3 nucleotides are TGCAGCGTTGATGCTAGCGCCTTCACAGATACGCAGTATTTT. It translates to CSVDASAFTDTQYF.

The chain uses TRBV12-3 or TRBV12-4 and TRBJ2-7; D not certain. The CDR3 totals 12 residues. The V gene lost 2 bases and the J gene lost 4 bases, with 6 bases spanning the gap. This CDR3 reads CASSLMRYEQYF. CDR3 nucleotides: TGTGCCAGCAGTTTAATGCGGTACGAGCAGTACTTC.

The chain couples TRBV18 to TRBJ1-5; the D gene is possibly TRBD1 (6 bases). V lost 3 bases and J lost 0, with 9 bases in between. There are 15 residues in the CDR3. CDR1 is KGHSH and CDR2 is LQKENI in the germline V gene. This CDR3 reads CASSPRQDSNQPQHF. DNA for the CDR3: TGTGCCAGCTCACCCCGACAGGATAGCAATCAGCCCCAGCATTTT.

The rearrangement links TRBV9 to TRBJ2-3, with 10 bases aligning to TRBD1. V was pared by 3 bases and J by 3 bases, with 4 bases of the junction left unmatched. Germline assignment: CDR1 SGDLS and CDR2 YYNGEE. The CDR3 sequence is 15 residues long. The CDR3 loop is CASSAGTGVTDTQYF. The CDR3, as DNA: TGTGCCAGCAGCGCAGGGACAGGGGTAACAGATACGCAGTATTTT.

The V and J genes are TRBV5-1 and TRBJ2-1; D unresolved. The CDR3 spans 13 residues. Germline CDR1 and CDR2: SGHRS and YFSETQ. Trimming removed 4 bases from V and 8 bases from J, with 13 bases in between. CDR3 protein: CASSRYSLDEQFF. Here the CDR3 DNA reads TGCGCCAGCAGCCGGTACAGTCTCGATGAGCAGTTCTTC.

This CDR3 is CASSPRTGWYKDNEQFF. The DNA for the CDR3 is TGTGCCAGCAGCCCCCGGACAGGGTGGTATAAGGACAATGAGCAGTTCTTC. This rearrangement joins TRBV7-9 to TRBJ2-1; 8 bases map to TRBD1. Trimming cost V 5 bases and J 5 bases; bases outside gene matches: 14. CDR3 length: 17 residues. Germline CDR1 is SEHNR and CDR2 is FQNEAQ (reference sequence).

The rearrangement uses TRBV30 and TRBJ1-3; no reliable D call. V lost 0 bases, J lost 0 bases, and 9 bases lay in between. The CDR3 length is 15 residues. CDR1 is GTSNPN and CDR2 is SVGIG in the germline V gene (reference sequence). The CDR3 DNA follows: TGTGCCTGGAGTGTTTATGTTTGCTCTGGAAACACCATATATTTT. Protein product: CAWSVYVCSGNTIYF. The whole variable domain, filled in from reference TRBV30 and TRBJ1-3, reads SQTIHQWPATLVQPVGSPLSLECTVEGTSNPNLYWYRQAAGRGLQLLFYSVGIGQISSEVPQNLSASRPQDRQFILSSKKLLLSDSGFYLCAWSVYVCSGNTIYFGEGSWLTVV.

This rearrangement joins TRBV7-2 to TRBJ2-5, with a weak D call TRBD1 (6 bases). Looked up from germline, CDR1 is SGHTA and CDR2 is FQGNSA. V lost 1 base, J lost 1 base, and 7 bases lay in between. The length of the CDR3 is 14 residues. The CDR3 is CASSLGGRQETQYF. The CDR3 region has the DNA TGTGCCAGCAGCTTAGGGGGGCGCCAAGAGACCCAGTACTTC. Complete variable domain (other parts from reference TRBV7-2 and TRBJ2-5): GAGVSQSPSNKVTEKGKDVELRCDPISGHTALYWYRQSLGQGLEFLIYFQGNSAPDKSGLPSDRFSAERTGGSVSTLTIQRTQQEDSAVYLCASSLGGRQETQYFGPGTRLLVL.

The chain recombines TRBV28 with TRBJ1-1; D is possibly TRBD1 (5 bases). V gave up 5 bases and J gave up 4 bases, with 17 bases separating them. The germline V gene encodes CDR1 MDHEN and CDR2 SYDVKM. The CDR3 extends over 15 amino acids. The chain's CDR3 is CASSAPGGAGTEAFF. CDR3 coding DNA: TGTGCCAGCAGTGCCCCAGGCGGGGCGGGCACTGAAGCTTTCTTT.

This clone was seen once. The rearrangement joins TRBV2 to TRBJ2-3; D gene unclear. The CDR3 is made up of 12 amino acids. CDR1 and CDR2 (germline): SNHLY, FYNNEI. V dropped 6 bases and J dropped 1 base, with 5 bases sitting between them. The CDR3, as DNA: TGTGCCAGCAGAACGGGCACAGATACGCAGTATTTT. This encodes CASRTGTDTQYF.

J is TRBJ2-1 and V is TRBV27; 16 bases line up with TRBD2. The CDR3 sequence is 16 residues long. Germline lookup yields CDR1 MNHEY and CDR2 SMNVEV (reference sequence). V shed 7 bases and J 4 bases; nucleotides not matched to a gene: 4. The CDR3 DNA reads TGTGCCAGCACCGGGACTAGCGGGAGGGCGTACAATGAGCAGTTCTTC. This gives the protein CASTGTSGRAYNEQFF.

The chain carries TRBV19 and TRBJ1-6, with D unresolved. Germline CDR1 is LNHDA and CDR2 is SQIVND (reference sequence). Between the trimmed V and J ends, which lost 4 bases and 13 bases, there was a span of 11 bases. CDR3 length: 12 residues. This CDR3 is CASSTRELPLHF. The CDR3 DNA reads TGTGCCAGTAGTACCCGAGAGTTGCCCCTCCACTTT.

The chain employs TRBV15 and TRBJ2-5; TRBD2 agrees at 12 bases. CDR3 length equals 18 residues. Unmatched junction bases numbered 6, after V lost 0 bases and J lost 1 base. Germline assignment: CDR1 LNHNV and CDR2 YYDKDF (reference sequence). The CDR3 sequence is CATSRDLGLAGIQETQYF. The CDR3 bases are TGTGCCACCAGCAGAGACCTCGGACTAGCGGGAATCCAAGAGACCCAGTACTTC.

This clone was seen a few times. The rearrangement links TRBV3-1 (or the pseudogene TRBV3-2) to TRBJ1-6; D uncertain. The CDR3 loop spans 16 amino acids. Germline CDR1 LGHDT, CDR2 YNNKEL (reference sequence). V gave up 4 bases and J gave up 0 bases, with 10 bases separating them. CDR3 sequence reads: CASSRPSGSYNSPLHF. Here the CDR3 DNA reads TGTGCCAGCAGCCGACCATCGGGCTCCTATAATTCACCCCTCCACTTT.